This entry lists 30 T cell receptor beta chains sequenced from one sample in a study of tumor and adjacent non-tumor tissue in lung cancer. The template was RNA from unsorted bulk tissue. This non-tumor lung sample came from over 3 cm beyond the tumor edge. Three rounds of nested PCR, following a modified ARM-PCR protocol, produced the TCRbeta library. A single record per CDR3 protein comes from TCRdb applying MiXCR to the multiplex PCR reads. The repertoire has about 75,000 distinct CDR3 sequences, around 70% of them found once; the top ten carry around a quarter. The sample was distant non-tumor lung tissue. These receptors all come from a woman in her forties or fifties with non-small cell lung cancer.

This clonotype was recorded many times. V gene TRBV24-1 combines with J gene TRBJ2-1, with unresolved D. The V end was cut by 1 base, the J end by 4 bases, with 13 bases between. The CDR3 has 16 residues. CDR1 is KGHDR, CDR2 SFDVKD, per germline. CDR3 sequence reads: CATSDFGGPGYNEQFF. DNA for the CDR3: TGTGCCACCAGTGATTTTGGCGGTCCAGGATACAATGAGCAGTTCTTC.

This clonotype showed up just once. The junction does not match germline at one end; this may be a read error. The gene calls are TRBV6-6 and TRBJ2-1; D unclear. The V gene's germline CDR1 is MNHNY and CDR2 SVGAGI (reference sequence). This CDR3 is 14 amino acids long. CDR3 DNA: TGTGCCAGCAGTATGGCGAGCTCCAACAATGAGCAGTTCTTC. This codes for CASSMASSNNEQFF.

About this clonotype itself: This may arise from a read error, as a much more abundant clone is one base away. The V call is TRBV6-1, the J call TRBJ2-3, with TRBD1 matching over 8 bases. This CDR3 is 15 amino acids long. Germline V CDR1 and CDR2: MNHNS, SASEGT. CDR3 protein: CASRSPGQEADMQYF. The CDR3 nucleotides are TGTGCCAGCAGAAGCCCGGGACAGGAGGCAGATATGCAGTATTTT.

Concerning this clonotype itself: A much larger clone differs from this one at a single base, so this may be a read error. This chain uses TRBV12-3 or TRBV12-4 with TRBJ1-5; 7 bases map to TRBD1. J lost 11 bases, V lost 6 bases, and 13 bases had no gene match. The CDR3 extends over 14 amino acids. Here the CDR3 reads CASSRGQPISSQHF. The DNA of the CDR3 is TGTGCCAGCAGCCGGGGACAGCCGATTTCGTCCCAGCATTTT.

This clonotype was counted many times. The chain joins TRBV20-1 to TRBJ2-3, with 8 bases fitting TRBD1. CDR3 length: 12 amino acids. V lost 2 bases and J lost 5; bases outside the gene matches: 0. Germline values: CDR1 DFQATT, CDR2 SNEGSKA (reference sequence). CDR3 sequence reads: CSARTGGDTQYF. CDR3 coding DNA: TGCAGTGCTAGAACAGGGGGAGATACGCAGTATTTT.

Comment on this clonotype: One junction end disagrees with the germline gene, perhaps due to a read error. The V gene is TRBV28, the J gene TRBJ2-1, with D maybe TRBD2 (6 bases). There are 16 residues in the CDR3. The germline V gene has CDR1 MDHEN and CDR2 SYDVKM. CDR3 loop: CASSSLGGSSYNERFF. CDR3 coding DNA: TGTGCCAGCAGTTCTCTGGGGGGTAGCTCCTACAATGAGCGGTTCTTC.

The CDR3, as DNA: TGTGCCACCAGACCAATGACTAGCGGGACCTCCTACGAGCAGTACTTC. Protein sequence: CATRPMTSGTSYEQYF. The chain employs TRBV11-2 and TRBJ2-7; 11 bases map to TRBD2. In germline, CDR1 is SGHAT, CDR2 FQNNGV. The CDR3 covers 16 residues. The J segment lost 0 bases and the V segment lost 10 bases, leaving 11 bases of the junction unmatched. The whole variable domain, filled in from reference TRBV11-2 and TRBJ2-7, reads EAGVAQSPRYKIIEKRQSVAFWCNPISGHATLYWYQQILGQGPKLLIQFQNNGVVDDSQLPKDRFSAERLKGVDSTLKIQPAKLEDSAVYLCATRPMTSGTSYEQYFGPGTRLTVT.

Remarks on this clonotype: A read error may account for a junction end that differs from germline. The V gene is TRBV29-1, the J gene TRBJ1-1; D is possibly TRBD1 (5 bases). The CDR3 sequence is 12 residues long. Germline V gene lookup returns CDR1 SQVTM and CDR2 ANQGSEA. The CDR3 coding sequence is TGCAGAGTTGTAAGGGGAGGGGCTGAAGCTCTCTTT. It translates to CRVVRGGAEALF.

Comment on this clonotype: One junction end does not reproduce the germline sequence, and a read error may be involved. V gene TRBV20-1 combines with J gene TRBJ2-1, with D possibly TRBD2 on 6 matching bases. Germline-derived CDR1 and CDR2 are DFQATT and SNEGSKA (reference sequence). This CDR3 is built from 12 residues. DNA for the CDR3: TGCGGTGCGATTGACGGGGAGGATGAGCAGTTCTTC. Translating it yields CGAIDGEDEQFF.

A word on this clonotype: Its ends do not fully match the called genes, so a read error is possible. J is TRBJ2-2 and V is TRBV11-2; perhaps TRBD1 as D (7 bases). This CDR3 has 19 residues. The germline gives CDR1 SGHAT, CDR2 FQNNGV. CDR3 DNA sequence: TGTGCAAGCAGCCGTTTCCCCTGGGTCATGACAGGGAGGACCGGGGAGCTGTTTTTT. Translation gives CASSRFPWVMTGRTGELFF.

Comment on this clonotype: The junction departs from germline at one end; a sequencing error may be responsible. In DNA, the CDR3 is TGTGTCAGCAGTGAAGGCTGGGGAGAGACCCAGTACTTC. Protein: CVSSEGWGETQYF. V usage is TRBV12-3 or TRBV12-4 and J usage is TRBJ2-5; no definite D call. The CDR3 has 13 amino acids.

Points on this clonotype: An end of the junction does not agree with germline; a read error may underlie this. This chain joins TRBV4-1 and TRBJ1-5; TRBD1 is a possible D gene (6 bases). In germline, CDR1 is MGHRA, CDR2 YSYEKL. This CDR3 contains 15 residues. The CDR3 nucleotides read TGCGCCAGCAGTCATAACCGGGACAATATTCAGTCCCAGCATTTT. It yields the protein CASSHNRDNIQSQHF.

Turning to this clonotype: A clone one base away is much larger, so this may be a read error. This chain joins TRBV13 and TRBJ2-7; 8 nucleotides line up with TRBD1. V lost 8 bases and J lost 2; bases outside the gene matches: 5. The CDR3 contains 13 residues. Germline CDR1 and CDR2: PRHDT and FYEKMQ (reference sequence). The CDR3 is CASRDRTTYEQYF. The CDR3 bases are TGTGCCAGCCGGGACAGGACCACCTACGAGCAGTACTTC.

The chain couples TRBV5-1 to TRBJ2-7; D possibly corresponds to TRBD1 (6 bases). The germline V gene encodes CDR1 SGHRS and CDR2 YFSETQ. Trimming left V 1 base short and J 7 bases short, with 12 bases between. This CDR3 comprises 13 residues. The CDR3 sequence is CASSLSPTGEQYF. The CDR3 DNA reads TGCGCCAGCAGCTTGTCCCCAACAGGGGAGCAGTACTTC.

The sample holds a few counts of this clonotype. A much larger clone lies a single base off, so this may be a read error. The J gene is TRBJ1-5, the V gene TRBV28; D is perhaps TRBD1 (5 bases). The CDR3 has 15 amino acids. The V end was cut by 10 bases, the J end by 5 bases, with 21 bases between. Germline V gives CDR1 MDHEN, CDR2 SYDVKM. The CDR3 DNA sequence: TGTGCCAACAGCCAATCGAACTGGGGGGATCAGCCCCAGCATTTT. Translated: CANSQSNWGDQPQHF.

On this clonotype itself: This CDR3 fails to terminate in the conserved phenylalanine or tryptophan, so it likely reflects a read error. V usage is TRBV11-3 and J usage is TRBJ2-1; TRBD2 matches 7 bases. CDR1 is SGHNT and CDR2 is YENEEA in the germline V gene. CDR3 length: 15 amino acids. The V and J ends lost 9 bases and 8 bases, in that order; junction bases with no gene match: 16. The CDR3 DNA follows: TGTGCCAGAAGCCGCGAGGGAGCGGGACCGTATGAGCAGTTCCTC. It encodes CARSREGAGPYEQFL.

A note on this clonotype: Its ends do not fully match the called genes, so a read error is possible. J is TRBJ2-1 and V is TRBV11-2; 10 nucleotides agree with TRBD2. The CDR3 extends over 16 amino acids. Germline V lookup: CDR1 SGHAT, CDR2 FQNNGV. The CDR3, as DNA: TGTGCCAGTAGCGGACTACTAGCGGGAAGGGGGAATGAACAGTTCTTC. Its translation is CASSGLLAGRGNEQFF.

As concerns this clonotype: A much larger clone is a single base away; this may be a read error. The conserved closing phenylalanine or tryptophan is absent in this CDR3, likely reflecting a read error. V and J are TRBV12-3 or TRBV12-4 and TRBJ2-1, with 7 bases matching TRBD2. The CDR3 consists of 14 residues. The V and J ends lost 7 bases and 5 bases, in that order; junction bases with no gene match: 8. The CDR3 DNA follows: TGTGCCAGCACCGGGGGAGGGCCTCACAATGAGCAGTTCCTC. It is translated as CASTGGGPHNEQFL.

This clonotype was observed a handful of times. This could be a read error, since a much larger clone is one nucleotide away. The V gene is TRBV12-3 or TRBV12-4, the J gene TRBJ2-3; a possible D gene is TRBD2 (5 bases). Trimming cost V 9 bases and J 5 bases, with 15 bases left between them. This CDR3 comprises 13 residues. The CDR3 region is CASLVGVIDTQYF. The DNA of the CDR3 is TGTGCCAGTCTAGTGGGAGTTATAGATACGCAGTATTTT.

In the case of this clonotype: This may be a read error: a much more frequent sequence differs by one nucleotide. The CDR3 does not end in the conserved phenylalanine or tryptophan, so this is likely a read error. The chain links TRBV20-1 to TRBJ1-1, with 10 bases lining up with TRBD1. The V gene's germline CDR1 is DFQATT and CDR2 SNEGSKA (reference sequence). After removal of 6 bases from V and 4 bases from J, the junction contained 14 bases not matched to a gene. This CDR3 has 16 residues. CDR3 nucleotides: TGCAGTGCCCGGGGACAGGGGATCGTTTTGGCCACTGAAGCTTTCCTT. It yields the protein CSARGQGIVLATEAFL.

On this clonotype: A much more abundant neighbour one base away suggests this may be a read error. The V call is TRBV20-1, the J call TRBJ2-4, with D uncertain. Germline-derived CDR1 and CDR2 are DFQATT and SNEGSKA (reference sequence). There are 15 residues in the CDR3. For the CDR3, the DNA is TGCAGTGCTAGGGAAGACGGAGTAGCCAGAAACATTCAGTACTTC. It is translated as CSAREDGVARNIQYF.

The genes are TRBV11-2 and TRBJ2-7; D not certain. This CDR3 contains 14 residues. Germline assignment: CDR1 SGHAT and CDR2 FQNNGV. V lost 5 bases and J lost 2, with 13 bases in between. CDR3: CASSLPVGPYEQYF. In DNA, the CDR3 is TGTGCCAGCAGCCTGCCGGTCGGTCCCTACGAGCAGTACTTC.

Remarks on this clonotype: This likely comes from a read error, as the CDR3 has no conserved phenylalanine or tryptophan at its end. For the CDR3, the DNA is TGTGCCAGCAGCTTAGATCTGATAGTCGGAGATAAGCAGTATATT. Protein: CASSLDLIVGDKQYI. The V call is TRBV11-2, the J call TRBJ2-3; no reliable D call. The CDR3 runs 15 residues. Germline V gives CDR1 SGHAT, CDR2 FQNNGV.

In regard to this clonotype: This may come from a read error, since a much larger clone is one base off. The J gene is TRBJ2-2, the V gene TRBV28, with 9 positions matching TRBD1. The length of the CDR3 is 15 residues. From germline, CDR1 is MDHEN and CDR2 SYDVKM. The CDR3 sequence is CASSSWDRATGELSF. The CDR3 region has the DNA TGTGCCAGCAGTTCCTGGGACAGGGCCACCGGGGAGCTGTCTTTT.

The rearrangement joins TRBV24-1 to TRBJ2-5, with a weak D call TRBD2 (5 bases). Trimming shortened V by 4 bases and J by 5 bases, and 16 bases separated the two germline ends. Per the germline V gene, CDR1 is KGHDR and CDR2 is SFDVKD. This CDR3 spans 15 amino acids. The CDR3 sequence is CATSDGGGISETQYF. DNA for the CDR3: TGTGCCACCAGTGACGGAGGTGGAATTAGTGAGACCCAGTACTTC.

In regard to this clonotype: The junction shows a germline mismatch at one end, possibly a read error. The chain joins TRBV4-2 to TRBJ1-2; D is uncertain. This CDR3 is built from 15 residues. CDR1 is LGHNA and CDR2 is YNFKEQ in the germline V gene. The CDR3, as DNA: TGTGTCAGCAGCCAAGATCGGCGGGCCTTATATGGCTACACCTTC. It translates to CVSSQDRRALYGYTF.

This clonotype was observed a single time. Sequence at one end of the junction differs from germline and may be a read error. The rearrangement uses TRBV7-9 and TRBJ2-2; possibly TRBD1 for D (6 bases). Germline V gene sequence: CDR1 SEHNR, CDR2 FQNEAQ (reference sequence). This CDR3 has 15 amino acids. This chain's CDR3 is CASSFTGCRSGELFF. The DNA for the CDR3 is TGTGCCAGCAGCTTTACAGGGTGCAGGTCCGGGGAGCTGTTCTTT.

The chain recombines TRBV19 with TRBJ1-2; D unclear. The V end lost 10 bases, the J end lost 0 bases, and 12 bases lay between the germline ends. The CDR3 runs to 13 residues. Germline values: CDR1 LNHDA, CDR2 SQIVND (reference sequence). Written as DNA, the CDR3 is TGTGCCACCTCTCCCGCAGCTAACTATGGCTACACCTTC. It yields the protein CATSPAANYGYTF.

On this clonotype itself: One end of the junction does not line up with germline, which may come from a read error. The chain recombines TRBV6-1 with TRBJ1-4; 7 bases map to TRBD1. CDR1 is MNHNS, CDR2 SASEGT, per germline. The CDR3 totals 14 residues. CDR3 region: CASSAGQYYEKLLF. The CDR3 region has the DNA TGTGCCAGCAGTGCGGGACAGTATTATGAAAAACTGCTTTTT.

This clonotype was detected ten times or more. The V gene is TRBV12-5, the J gene TRBJ1-5; 7 nucleotides match TRBD1. The junction had 2 bases not matched to a gene; V was cut back by 6 bases and J by 0 bases. This CDR3 contains 14 residues. CDR1 is LGHNT and CDR2 is FRNRAP in the germline V gene. Here the CDR3 reads CASGGQVSNQPQHF. DNA of the CDR3: TGTGCTAGTGGAGGACAGGTTAGCAATCAGCCCCAGCATTTT.